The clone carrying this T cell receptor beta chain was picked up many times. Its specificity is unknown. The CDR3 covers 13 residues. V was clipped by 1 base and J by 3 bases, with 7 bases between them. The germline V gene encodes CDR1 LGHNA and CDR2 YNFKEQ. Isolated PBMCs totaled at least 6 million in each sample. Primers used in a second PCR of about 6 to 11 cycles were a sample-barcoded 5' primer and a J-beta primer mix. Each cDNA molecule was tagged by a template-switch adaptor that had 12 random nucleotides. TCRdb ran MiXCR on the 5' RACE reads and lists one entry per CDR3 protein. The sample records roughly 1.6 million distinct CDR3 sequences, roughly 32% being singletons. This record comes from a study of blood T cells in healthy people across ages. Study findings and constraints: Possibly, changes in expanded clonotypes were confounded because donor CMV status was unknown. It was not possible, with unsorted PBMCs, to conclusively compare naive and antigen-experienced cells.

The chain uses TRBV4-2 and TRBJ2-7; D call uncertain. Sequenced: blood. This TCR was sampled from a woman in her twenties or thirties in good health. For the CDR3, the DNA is TGTGCCAGCAGCCAAGTCAGTAACTACGAGCAGTACTTC. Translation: CASSQVSNYEQYF.